One and the same sample provided the 15 T cell receptor beta chains below, sequenced in a study of blood T cell repertoires in COVID-19. Sequencing used immunoSEQ multiplex PCR; TCRdb keeps in-frame clones, though not all of them. Seen here are about 210,000 clones, approximately 90% observed once, and the top ten hold more than 4.5%. Sequences were obtained from peripheral blood. The receptor set was obtained from a woman aged 40-49 years with acute or convalescent COVID-19.

The rearrangement joins TRBV7-8 to TRBJ2-2, with 9 nucleotides matching TRBD2. CDR3 length equals 15 residues. Unmatched junction bases numbered 3, after V lost 1 base and J lost 6 bases. Per germline, CDR1 SGHVS and CDR2 FQNEAQ. The CDR3 protein is CASSLGGGAAGELFF. The CDR3 DNA follows: TGTGCCAGCAGCTTAGGCGGGGGGGCAGCCGGGGAGCTGTTTTTT.

This clone has more than one count but fewer than ten. The chain employs TRBV4-1 and TRBJ1-1, with D possibly being TRBD1 (5 bases). V shed 5 bases and J shed 1 base, with 20 bases lying between them. The CDR3 runs to 17 residues. Germline CDR1 MGHRA, CDR2 YSYEKL. CDR3 coding DNA: TGCGCCAGCAGCACCCATGATGTGGGGGGAGGGAACACTGAAGCTTTCTTT. Protein: CASSTHDVGGGNTEAFF.

The chain recombines TRBV6-4 with TRBJ1-6; 8 bases agree with TRBD1. The CDR3 contains 15 residues. Trimming cost V 4 bases and J 8 bases; bases outside gene matches: 7. Germline assignment: CDR1 MRHNA and CDR2 SNTAGT. The CDR3 region is CASSVTGGSDSPLHF. The CDR3 nucleotides read TGTGCCAGCAGTGTTACAGGGGGAAGTGATTCACCCCTCCACTTT.

This chain connects TRBV6-6 to TRBJ2-3; 9 bases are shared with TRBD1. The CDR3 is made up of 14 amino acids. The junction had 6 bases not matched to a gene; V was cut back by 6 bases and J by 5 bases. Per the germline V gene, CDR1 is MNHNY and CDR2 is SVGAGI (reference sequence). The CDR3 coding sequence is TGTGCCAGCAGGGGGAGGACAGGGGAAGATACGCAGTATTTT. It yields the protein CASRGRTGEDTQYF.

V usage is TRBV4-1 and J usage is TRBJ2-5; weak D call: TRBD2 (5 bases). From germline, CDR1 is MGHRA and CDR2 YSYEKL. The length of the CDR3 is 17 residues. V was cut by 0 bases and J by 4 bases, with 18 bases left in between. The CDR3 sequence: CASSQDPRRPAGETQYF. CDR3 bases: TGCGCCAGCAGCCAAGATCCTCGGCGGCCGGCGGGAGAGACCCAGTACTTC.

Points on this clone: A junction end diverges from the germline sequence, so it may reflect a read error. The chain joins TRBV7-3 to TRBJ2-4, with a tentative D call TRBD1 (6 bases). The length of the CDR3 is 13 residues. CDR1 and CDR2 (germline): SGHTA, FQGTGA. The CDR3 is CASSASTQGPTDF. CDR3 bases: TGTGCCAGCAGCGCATCAACTCAGGGGCCTACGGACTTC.

The CDR3 DNA reads TGTGCCAGCAGCTTACAGGGCGGTAAGAGTGGCTACACCTTC. Translated: CASSLQGGKSGYTF. The gene calls are TRBV5-4 and TRBJ1-2; a possible D gene is TRBD1 (6 bases). CDR1 is SGHNT, CDR2 YYREEE, per germline (reference sequence). CDR3 length: 14 amino acids. V was clipped by 2 bases and J by 7 bases, with 15 bases between them.

The chain couples TRBV2 to TRBJ2-1; D is possibly TRBD2 (6 bases). There are 14 residues in the CDR3. Germline lookup yields CDR1 SNHLY and CDR2 FYNNEI. Trimming pared 8 bases from V and 3 bases from J, leaving 14 bases between. CDR3 loop: CASGRGTFYNEQFF. As DNA, the CDR3 is TGTGCCAGCGGACGGGGGACCTTCTACAATGAGCAGTTCTTC.

The chain has TRBV6-6 and TRBJ1-1, with D perhaps matching TRBD1 (6 bases). Germline CDR1 reads MNHNY; CDR2 reads SVGAGI (reference sequence). V was pared by 5 bases and J by 0 bases, with 10 bases between. CDR3 length: 14 residues. The CDR3 nucleotides are TGTGCCAGCAGTCAGACAGGACTGAACACTGAAGCTTTCTTT. Its protein is CASSQTGLNTEAFF.

V and J are TRBV3-1 (or the pseudogene TRBV3-2) and TRBJ1-1; 7 bases agree with TRBD1. CDR3 size: 16 residues. Per the germline V gene, CDR1 is LGHDT and CDR2 is YNNKEL (reference sequence). V shed 4 bases, J shed 0 bases, and the junction held 8 bases outside the gene matches. CDR3 region: CASSRTGTDMNTEAFF. The DNA for the CDR3 is TGTGCCAGCAGCCGAACCGGGACAGATATGAACACTGAAGCTTTCTTT.

V is TRBV4-2 and J is TRBJ1-1; D not resolved. Trimming cost V 0 bases and J 0 bases, with 11 bases left between them. The CDR3 totals 16 residues. Germline CDR1 reads LGHNA; CDR2 reads YNFKEQ. The CDR3 here is CASSQDLGGLNTEAFF. DNA for the CDR3: TGTGCCAGCAGCCAAGATCTGGGAGGGTTGAACACTGAAGCTTTCTTT.

This clone was recorded only once. The gene calls are TRBV5-1 and TRBJ1-6, with TRBD1 identical over 9 bases. The V segment lost 3 bases and the J segment 7 bases; nucleotides outside the gene matches: 5. The CDR3 extends over 15 amino acids. Germline CDR1 is SGHRS and CDR2 is YFSETQ. CDR3 bases: TGCGCCAGCAGCTCCGGGACAGGGAGAAATTCACCCCTCCACTTT. Protein product: CASSSGTGRNSPLHF. Full variable domain (remainder filled in from reference TRBV5-1 and TRBJ1-6): KAGVTQTPRYLIKTRGQQVTLSCSPISGHRSVSWYQQTPGQGLQFLFEYFSETQRNKGNFPGRFSGRQFSNSRSEMNVSTLELGDSALYLCASSSGTGRNSPLHFGNGTRLTVT.

The chain links TRBV7-2 to TRBJ1-3; weak D call: TRBD1 (5 bases). The ends were cut back, 3 bases at V and 1 base at J, with 19 bases in the middle. Germline assignment: CDR1 SGHTA and CDR2 FQGNSA. The CDR3 length is 18 residues. This CDR3 reads CASSLRGIAGLSGNTIYF. CDR3 nucleotides: TGTGCCAGCAGCTTGAGGGGAATAGCGGGGCTGTCTGGAAACACCATATATTTT. The full variable domain, with the rest looked up from reference TRBV7-2 and TRBJ1-3, is GAGVSQSPSNKVTEKGKDVELRCDPISGHTALYWYRQSLGQGLEFLIYFQGNSAPDKSGLPSDRFSAERTGGSVSTLTIQRTQQEDSAVYLCASSLRGIAGLSGNTIYFGEGSWLTVV.

The V and J genes are TRBV6-5 and TRBJ1-2; 9 bases align to TRBD1. The CDR3 has 14 residues. The V and J ends lost 0 bases and 5 bases, in that order; junction bases with no gene match: 1. Germline-derived CDR1 and CDR2 are MNHEY and SVGAGI. CDR3 sequence: CASSYSDRGYGYTF. The CDR3 coding sequence is TGTGCCAGCAGTTACTCGGACAGGGGATATGGCTACACCTTC.

The chain combines TRBV6-1 with TRBJ2-7; D may be TRBD2 (5 bases). Germline V lookup: CDR1 MNHNS, CDR2 SASEGT. The CDR3 length is 18 residues. V gave up 0 bases and J gave up 7 bases, with 25 bases separating them. The CDR3 DNA reads as TGTGCCAGCAGTGAAGCGCCTTGGCTAGCCCGCCCGGGTGGGGAGCAGTACGTC. Residues: CASSEAPWLARPGGEQYV.